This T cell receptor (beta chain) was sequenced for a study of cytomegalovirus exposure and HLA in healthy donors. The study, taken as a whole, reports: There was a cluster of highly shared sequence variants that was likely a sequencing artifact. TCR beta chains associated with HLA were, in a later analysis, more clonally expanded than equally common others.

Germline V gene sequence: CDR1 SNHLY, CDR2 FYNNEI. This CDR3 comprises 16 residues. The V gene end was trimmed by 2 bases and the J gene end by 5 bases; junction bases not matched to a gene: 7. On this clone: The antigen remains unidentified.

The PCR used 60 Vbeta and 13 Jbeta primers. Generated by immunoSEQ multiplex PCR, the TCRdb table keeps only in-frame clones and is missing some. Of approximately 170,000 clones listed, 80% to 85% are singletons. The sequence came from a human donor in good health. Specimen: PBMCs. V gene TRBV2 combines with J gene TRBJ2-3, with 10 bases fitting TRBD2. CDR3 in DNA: TGTGCCAGCAGTGAATTAGCGGGGGGCCGTGGAGATACGCAGTATTTT. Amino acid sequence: CASSELAGGRGDTQYF.